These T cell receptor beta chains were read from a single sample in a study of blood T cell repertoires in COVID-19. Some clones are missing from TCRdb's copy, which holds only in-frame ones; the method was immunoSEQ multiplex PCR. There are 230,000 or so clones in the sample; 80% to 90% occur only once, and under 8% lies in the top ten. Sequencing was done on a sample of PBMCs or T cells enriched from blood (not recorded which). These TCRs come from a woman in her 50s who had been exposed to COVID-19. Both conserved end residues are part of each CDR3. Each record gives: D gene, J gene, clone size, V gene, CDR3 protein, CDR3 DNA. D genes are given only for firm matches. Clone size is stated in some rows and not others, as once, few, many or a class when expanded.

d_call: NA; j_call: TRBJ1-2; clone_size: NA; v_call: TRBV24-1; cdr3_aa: CATSDYGEGNYGYTF; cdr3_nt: TGTGCCACCAGTGATTACGGGGAGGGAAACTATGGCTACACCTTC
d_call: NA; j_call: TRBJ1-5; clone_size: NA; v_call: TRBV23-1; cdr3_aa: CASPHRQGQNQPQHF; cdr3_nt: TGCGCCAGCCCCCATAGGCAGGGACAAAATCAGCCCCAGCATTTT
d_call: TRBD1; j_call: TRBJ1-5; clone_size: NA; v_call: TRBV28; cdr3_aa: CASRTGGNQPQHF; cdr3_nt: TGTGCCAGCCGGACAGGGGGCAATCAGCCCCAGCATTTT
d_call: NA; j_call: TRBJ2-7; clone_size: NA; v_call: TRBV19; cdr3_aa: CASRSTYRTVHEQYF; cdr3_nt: TGTGCCAGTAGATCAACTTACAGGACCGTCCACGAGCAGTACTTC
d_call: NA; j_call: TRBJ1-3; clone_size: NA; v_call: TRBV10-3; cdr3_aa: CAISDGGNGNTIYF; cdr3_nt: TGTGCCATCAGTGACGGAGGGAATGGAAACACCATATATTTT
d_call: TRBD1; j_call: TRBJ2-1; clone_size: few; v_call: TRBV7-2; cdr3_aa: CASSSASTGVSYNEQFF; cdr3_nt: TGTGCCAGCAGCTCGGCCTCGACAGGGGTATCCTACAATGAGCAGTTCTTC
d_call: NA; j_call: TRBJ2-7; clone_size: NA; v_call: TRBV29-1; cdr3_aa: CSVRQAHEQYF; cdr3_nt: TGCAGCGTCAGACAGGCCCACGAGCAGTACTTC
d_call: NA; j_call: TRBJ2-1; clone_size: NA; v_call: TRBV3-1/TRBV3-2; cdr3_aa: CASSQEVGVSYNEQFF; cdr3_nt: TGTGCCAGCAGCCAAGAAGTCGGAGTGTCGTACAATGAGCAGTTCTTC
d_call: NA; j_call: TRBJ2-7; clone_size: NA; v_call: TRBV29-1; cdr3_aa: CSAVGGGAGEQYF; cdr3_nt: TGCAGCGCGGTAGGAGGGGGCGCGGGGGAGCAGTACTTC
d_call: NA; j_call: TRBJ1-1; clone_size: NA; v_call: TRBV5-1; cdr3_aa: CASSLTLGAEREAFF; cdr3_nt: TGCGCCAGCAGCCTCACTCTGGGGGCGGAGAGGGAAGCTTTCTTT
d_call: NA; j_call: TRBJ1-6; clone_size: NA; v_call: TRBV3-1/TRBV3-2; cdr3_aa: CASSQAGTTYNSPLHF; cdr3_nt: TGTGCCAGCAGCCAAGCCGGGACAACCTATAATTCACCCCTCCACTTT
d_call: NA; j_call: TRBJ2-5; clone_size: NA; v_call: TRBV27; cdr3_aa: CASSPRGDMRETQYF; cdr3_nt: TGTGCCAGCAGCCCCAGGGGGGATATGAGAGAGACCCAGTACTTC
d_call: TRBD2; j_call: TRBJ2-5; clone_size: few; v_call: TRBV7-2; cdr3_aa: CASTLFGRGGSETQYF; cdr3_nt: TGTGCCAGCACCTTGTTTGGGCGGGGGGGATCGGAGACCCAGTACTTC
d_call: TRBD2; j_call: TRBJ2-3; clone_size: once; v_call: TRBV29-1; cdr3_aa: CSVIAGGRGDTQYF; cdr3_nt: TGCAGCGTCATAGCGGGGGGTCGTGGAGATACGCAGTATTTT
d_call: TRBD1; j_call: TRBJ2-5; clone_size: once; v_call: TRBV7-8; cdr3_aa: CASSWEQGTEETQYF; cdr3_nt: TGTGCCAGCAGCTGGGAACAGGGGACGGAGGAGACCCAGTACTTC
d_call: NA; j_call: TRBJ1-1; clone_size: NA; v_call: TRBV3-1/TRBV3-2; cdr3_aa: CASSQDPGGAEAFF; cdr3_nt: TGTGCCAGCAGCCAAGATCCGGGGGGAGCTGAAGCTTTCTTT
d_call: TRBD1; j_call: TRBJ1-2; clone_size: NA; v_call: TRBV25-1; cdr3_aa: CASSVDRDAYGYTF; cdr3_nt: TGTGCCAGCAGTGTGGACAGGGACGCCTATGGCTACACCTTC
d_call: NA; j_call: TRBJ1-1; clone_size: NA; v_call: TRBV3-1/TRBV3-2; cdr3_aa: CASSGGGGTEAFF; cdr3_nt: TGTGCCAGCTCCGGGGGGGGAGGAACTGAAGCTTTCTTT
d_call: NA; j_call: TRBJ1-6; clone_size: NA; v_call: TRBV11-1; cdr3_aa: CASSFGGNSPLHF; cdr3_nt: TGTGCCAGCAGCTTCGGCGGGAATTCACCCCTCCACTTT
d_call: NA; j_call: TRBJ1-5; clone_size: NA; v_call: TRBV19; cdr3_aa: CASSIQRDQPQHF; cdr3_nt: TGTGCCAGTAGCATCCAGCGGGACCAGCCCCAGCATTTT
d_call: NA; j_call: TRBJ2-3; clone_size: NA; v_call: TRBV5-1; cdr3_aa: CASNLGGVSTDTQYF; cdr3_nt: TGCGCCAGCAATCTAGGAGGAGTTAGCACAGATACGCAGTATTTT
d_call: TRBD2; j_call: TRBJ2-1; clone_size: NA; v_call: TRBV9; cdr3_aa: CASSLRTSAGNEQFF; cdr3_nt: TGTGCCAGCAGCCTCCGGACTAGCGCTGGGAATGAGCAGTTCTTC
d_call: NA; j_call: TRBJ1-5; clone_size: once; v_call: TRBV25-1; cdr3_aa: CASSSGGRGPQHF; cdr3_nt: TGTGCCAGCTCCTCCGGAGGCCGAGGGCCCCAGCATTTT
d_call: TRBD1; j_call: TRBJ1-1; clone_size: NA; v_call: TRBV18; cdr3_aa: CASSRDRGTEAFF; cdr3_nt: TGTGCCAGCTCGCGGGACAGGGGGACTGAAGCTTTCTTT
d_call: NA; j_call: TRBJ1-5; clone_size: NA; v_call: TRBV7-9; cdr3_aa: CASSLGGSPPQHF; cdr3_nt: TGTGCCAGCAGCCTGGGTGGGAGTCCGCCCCAGCATTTT
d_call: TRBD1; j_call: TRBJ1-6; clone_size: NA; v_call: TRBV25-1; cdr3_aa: CASRTGVYNSPLHF; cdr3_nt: TGTGCCAGCAGGACAGGGGTGTATAATTCACCCCTCCACTTT
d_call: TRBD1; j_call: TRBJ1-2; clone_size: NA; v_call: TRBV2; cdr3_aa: CATRQGANYGYTF; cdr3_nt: TGTGCCACCCGACAGGGGGCGAACTATGGCTACACCTTC
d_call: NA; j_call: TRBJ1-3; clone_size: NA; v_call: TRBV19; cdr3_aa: CASSTSGISGNTIYF; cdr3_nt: TGTGCCAGTAGTACCTCGGGGATCTCTGGAAACACCATATATTTT
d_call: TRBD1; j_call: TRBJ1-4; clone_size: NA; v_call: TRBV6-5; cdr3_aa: CASRTGDPEKLFF; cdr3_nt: TGTGCCAGCAGGACAGGGGACCCGGAAAAACTGTTTTTT
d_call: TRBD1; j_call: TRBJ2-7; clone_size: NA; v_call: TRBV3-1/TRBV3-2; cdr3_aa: CASSQRGTGNEQYF; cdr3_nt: TGTGCCAGCAGCCAAAGAGGGACAGGGAACGAGCAGTACTTC
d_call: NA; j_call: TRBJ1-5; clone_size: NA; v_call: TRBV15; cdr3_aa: CATSTDSPRVNQPQHF; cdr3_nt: TGTGCCACCAGCACGGACAGTCCTAGGGTTAATCAGCCCCAGCATTTT
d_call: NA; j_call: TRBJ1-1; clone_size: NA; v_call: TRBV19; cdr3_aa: CVAGDDTEAFF; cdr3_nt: TGTGTTGCAGGGGACGACACTGAAGCTTTCTTT
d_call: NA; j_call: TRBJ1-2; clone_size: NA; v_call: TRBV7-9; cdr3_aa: CASSATGFYGYTF; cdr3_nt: TGTGCCAGCAGCGCAACAGGGTTCTATGGCTACACCTTC
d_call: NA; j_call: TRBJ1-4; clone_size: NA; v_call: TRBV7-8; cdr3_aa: CASSLLEEKLFF; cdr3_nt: TGTGCCAGCAGCTTACTAGAAGAAAAACTGTTTTTT
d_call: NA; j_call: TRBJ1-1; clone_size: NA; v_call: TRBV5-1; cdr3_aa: CASSQALGGNTEAFF; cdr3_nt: TGCGCCAGCAGTCAGGCCCTGGGGGGGAACACTGAAGCTTTCTTT
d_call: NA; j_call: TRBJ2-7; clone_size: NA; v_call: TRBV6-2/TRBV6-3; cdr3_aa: CASSYVALPWPFSPRGQYF; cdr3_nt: TGTGCCAGCAGTTACGTGGCTCTCCCCTGGCCATTCTCCCCTCGCGGGCAGTACTTC
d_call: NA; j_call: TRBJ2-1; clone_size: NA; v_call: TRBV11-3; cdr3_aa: CASSSGLAGYNEQFF; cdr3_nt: TGTGCCAGCAGCTCGGGACTTGCCGGTTACAATGAGCAGTTCTTC
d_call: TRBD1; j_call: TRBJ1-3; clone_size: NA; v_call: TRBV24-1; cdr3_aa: CATSDKGQAGENTIYF; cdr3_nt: TGTGCCACCAGTGACAAGGGACAGGCGGGCGAAAACACCATATATTTT
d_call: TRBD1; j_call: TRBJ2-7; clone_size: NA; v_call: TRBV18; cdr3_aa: CASSLDRAAYEQYF; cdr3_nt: TGTGCCAGCTCACTCGACAGGGCTGCCTACGAGCAGTACTTC
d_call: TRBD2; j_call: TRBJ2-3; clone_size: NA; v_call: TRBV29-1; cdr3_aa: CSVRPKAGGVVYTQYF; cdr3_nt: TGCAGCGTGCGCCCTAAAGCGGGGGGCGTCGTCTATACGCAGTATTTT
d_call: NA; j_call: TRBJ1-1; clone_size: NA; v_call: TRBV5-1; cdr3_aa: CASSPESLNTEAFF; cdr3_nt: TGCGCCAGCAGCCCTGAAAGCCTGAACACTGAAGCTTTCTTT
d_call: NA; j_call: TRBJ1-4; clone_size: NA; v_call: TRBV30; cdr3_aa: CAWSGGGGEKLFF; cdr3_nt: TGTGCCTGGAGTGGGGGGGGAGGTGAAAAACTGTTTTTT
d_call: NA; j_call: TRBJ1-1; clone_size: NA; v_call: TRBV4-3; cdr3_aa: CASSQGHNTEAFF; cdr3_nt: TGCGCCAGCAGCCAAGGGCACAACACTGAAGCTTTCTTT
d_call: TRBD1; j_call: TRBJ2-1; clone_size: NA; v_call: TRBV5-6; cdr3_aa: CASSLPDRDDNEQFF; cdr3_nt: TGTGCCAGCAGCTTACCGGACAGGGATGACAATGAGCAGTTCTTC
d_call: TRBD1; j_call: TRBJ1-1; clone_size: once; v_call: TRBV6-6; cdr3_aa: CASSPPDRAKTEAFF; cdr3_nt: TGTGCCAGCAGCCCCCCGGACAGGGCGAAAACTGAAGCTTTCTTT
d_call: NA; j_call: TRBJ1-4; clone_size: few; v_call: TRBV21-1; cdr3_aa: CASSKELDRNEKLFF; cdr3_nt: TGTGCCAGCAGCAAAGAGCTGGACAGGAATGAAAAACTGTTTTTT
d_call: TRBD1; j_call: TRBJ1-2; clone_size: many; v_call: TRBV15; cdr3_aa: CATSRTGGGSNYGYTF; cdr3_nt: TGTGCCACCAGCCGGACAGGGGGAGGGTCAAACTATGGCTACACCTTC
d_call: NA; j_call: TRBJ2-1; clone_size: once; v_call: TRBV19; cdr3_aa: CASSGTTSSYNEQFF; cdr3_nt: TGTGCCAGTAGTGGAACCACTAGCTCCTACAATGAGCAGTTCTTC
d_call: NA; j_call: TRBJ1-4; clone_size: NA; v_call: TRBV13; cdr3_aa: CASSLGAGNEKLFF; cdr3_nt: TGTGCCAGCAGCTTAGGGGCAGGGAATGAAAAACTGTTTTTT
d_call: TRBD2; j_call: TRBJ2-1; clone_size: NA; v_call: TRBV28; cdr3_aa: CASKGTSGGSWEQFF; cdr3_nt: TGTGCCAGTAAGGGGACTAGCGGGGGCTCCTGGGAGCAGTTCTTC
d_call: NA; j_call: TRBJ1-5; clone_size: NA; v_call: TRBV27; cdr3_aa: CASSLRGPNQPQHF; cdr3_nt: TGTGCCAGCAGTCTCCGAGGGCCGAATCAGCCCCAGCATTTT
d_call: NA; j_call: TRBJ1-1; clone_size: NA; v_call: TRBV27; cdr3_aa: CASSPRAGKDTEAFF; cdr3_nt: TGTGCCAGCAGTCCCAGGGCTGGCAAGGACACTGAAGCTTTCTTT
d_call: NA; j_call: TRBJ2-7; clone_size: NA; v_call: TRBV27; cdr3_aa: CASSLSKAGYEQYF; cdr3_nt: TGTGCCAGCAGTTTATCGAAGGCGGGCTACGAGCAGTACTTC
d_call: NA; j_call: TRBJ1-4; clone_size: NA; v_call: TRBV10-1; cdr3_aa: CASTRLRGEKLFF; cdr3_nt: TGCGCCAGCACTAGGCTCAGGGGTGAAAAACTGTTTTTT
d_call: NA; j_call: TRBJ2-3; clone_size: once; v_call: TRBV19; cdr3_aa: CASTLTGASTDTQYF; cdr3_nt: TGTGCCAGTACCTTGACAGGAGCCAGCACAGATACGCAGTATTTT